The 17 T cell receptor beta chains below were found in one sample sequenced in a study of blood T cell repertoires in COVID-19. Some clones are missing from TCRdb's copy, which holds only in-frame ones; the method was immunoSEQ multiplex PCR. The repertoire has nearly 350,000 clones, around 88% of them found once; the top ten carry just under 3%. The material sequenced was peripheral blood. The receptors were gathered from a man aged 25-40 years with active or convalescent COVID-19.

This rearrangement joins TRBV11-3 to TRBJ2-7; 9 nucleotides agree with TRBD2. CDR3 length equals 14 residues. Germline V gene lookup returns CDR1 SGHNT and CDR2 YENEEA. Trimming removed 5 bases from V and 3 bases from J; junction bases left unmatched: 5. The CDR3 DNA sequence: TGTGCCAGCAGCCTGGCGGGAGGGCGCTACGAGCAGTACTTC. Translated: CASSLAGGRYEQYF.

This rearrangement joins TRBV7-8 to TRBJ1-1, with D perhaps matching TRBD1 (5 bases). CDR1 and CDR2 (germline): SGHVS, FQNEAQ. V was cut by 5 bases and J by 3 bases, with 22 bases left in between. The CDR3 is 17 amino acids. This chain's CDR3 is CASSAPRPTGYYTEAFF. DNA for the CDR3: TGTGCCAGCAGCGCCCCACGGCCAACAGGATACTACACTGAAGCTTTCTTT.

The chain combines TRBV6-1 with TRBJ1-5; TRBD1 agrees at 10 bases. The J segment lost 6 bases and the V segment lost 1 base, leaving 6 bases of the junction unmatched. The germline V gene encodes CDR1 MNHNS and CDR2 SASEGT. The CDR3 consists of 16 residues. This chain's CDR3 is CASSEEPGQGFQPQHF. CDR3 nucleotides: TGTGCCAGCAGTGAAGAGCCGGGACAGGGGTTTCAGCCCCAGCATTTT.

This chain joins TRBV9 and TRBJ2-1; 11 bases fit TRBD1. This CDR3 region has 18 residues. CDR1 and CDR2 from the germline V gene are SGDLS and YYNGEE. Germline trimming cut 6 bases from V and 0 bases from J; bases unmatched to any gene: 11. The CDR3 protein is CASNVERDRGGSYNEQFF. As DNA, the CDR3 is TGTGCCAGCAACGTCGAGCGGGACAGGGGGGGCTCCTACAATGAGCAGTTCTTC. Based on the CDR3 plus reference TRBV9 and TRBJ2-1, the full variable domain is DSGVTQTPKHLITATGQRVTLRCSPRSGDLSVYWYQQSLDQGLQFLIQYYNGEERAKGNILERFSAQQFPDLHSELNLSSLELGDSALYFCASNVERDRGGSYNEQFFGPGTRLTVL.

V and J are TRBV5-1 and TRBJ1-3; D might be TRBD1 (6 bases). This CDR3 is 15 amino acids long. The V gene's germline CDR1 is SGHRS and CDR2 YFSETQ. Trimming removed 5 bases from V and 0 bases from J, with 12 bases in between. The CDR3 nucleotides are TGCGCCAGCAGTCTGATGGACAGCTCTGGAAACACCATATATTTT. Protein product: CASSLMDSSGNTIYF.

The chain is built from TRBV2 and TRBJ1-6, with TRBD1 matching over 7 bases. Germline loops: CDR1 SNHLY, CDR2 FYNNEI. CDR3 length: 13 amino acids. Trimming cost V 5 bases and J 10 bases; bases outside gene matches: 5. The CDR3 DNA follows: TGTGCCAGCAGTCAGGGGGTAAGCTCACCCCTCCACTTT. Protein sequence: CASSQGVSSPLHF.

V and J are TRBV6-2 or TRBV6-3 and TRBJ2-2; TRBD2 is a possible D gene (7 bases). Trimming shortened V by 2 bases and J by 4 bases, and 20 bases separated the two germline ends. Germline CDR1 is MNHEY and CDR2 is SVGEGT. The CDR3 length is 18 residues. Here the CDR3 reads CASSYERGGLRGTGELFF. The CDR3 DNA follows: TGTGCCAGCAGTTACGAGAGGGGGGGCCTGCGGGGCACCGGGGAGCTGTTTTTT.

This clone turned up a few times. V usage is TRBV19 and J usage is TRBJ2-2, with D possibly matching TRBD1 (6 bases). Between the trimmed V and J ends, which lost 7 bases and 5 bases, there was a span of 14 bases. CDR1 is LNHDA, CDR2 SQIVND, per germline (reference sequence). The CDR3 runs 14 residues. The CDR3 bases are TGTGCCAGTAATCCACAGGGATTGACCGGGGAGCTGTTTTTT. Encoded protein: CASNPQGLTGELFF.

The chain has TRBV7-9 and TRBJ1-1; TRBD1 matches at 12 bases. V gave up 4 bases and J gave up 4 bases; unmatched junction bases: 16. CDR3 length equals 19 residues. Looked up from germline, CDR1 is SEHNR and CDR2 is FQNEAQ (reference sequence). CDR3 nucleotides: TGTGCCAGCAGCTCCCGGGACAGGGGGCGCGGGGAGACGGTCACTGAAGCTTTCTTT. It specifies CASSSRDRGRGETVTEAFF.

This clone came up once. This sequence joins TRBV25-1 and TRBJ1-1; weak D call: TRBD1 (6 bases). The V end lost 6 bases, the J end lost 1 base, and 12 bases lay between the germline ends. Germline V gene data show CDR1 as MGHDK and CDR2 as SYGVNS. The CDR3 covers 14 residues. In nucleotides, the CDR3 is TGTGCCAGCAGCCAGGGGTCGGAGAACACTGAAGCTTTCTTT. This translates into CASSQGSENTEAFF.

This clone is a singleton in its sample. Given a much more abundant clone one base away, this may be a read error. The chain recombines TRBV12-3 or TRBV12-4 with TRBJ1-5; D not certain. Trimming left V 3 bases short and J 6 bases short, with 3 bases between. The length of the CDR3 is 11 residues. This CDR3 is CASSFSQPQHF. CDR3 DNA: TGTGCCAGCAGTTTCAGTCAGCCCCAGCATTTT.

V and J are TRBV24-1 and TRBJ2-1; 9 nucleotides agree with TRBD1. The V gene end was trimmed by 4 bases and the J gene end by 6 bases; junction bases not matched to a gene: 9. Germline V CDR1 and CDR2: KGHDR, SFDVKD. The CDR3 loop spans 16 amino acids. The CDR3 nucleotides are TGTGCCACCAGTGACCTGGGACAGGGCCCCCTCAATGAGCAGTTCTTC. Its translation: CATSDLGQGPLNEQFF.

The chain has TRBV5-6 and TRBJ2-7; D remains unclear. Germline V gene data show CDR1 as SGHDT and CDR2 as YYEEEE. The CDR3 length is 14 residues. Deletions cut 1 base from V and 2 bases from J, with 10 bases between. The CDR3 spells CASSLNPDTYEQYF. The CDR3 region has the DNA TGTGCCAGCAGCTTGAATCCTGACACCTACGAGCAGTACTTC.

There are a few counts of this clone. Different DNA sequences within this sample yield the same CDR3. J is TRBJ1-2 and V is TRBV10-2; D gene ambiguous. The CDR3 extends over 13 amino acids. The germline CDR1 and CDR2 sequences are WSHSY and SAAADI. V gave up 3 bases and J gave up 3 bases, with 8 bases separating them. The DNA for the CDR3 is TGCGCCAGCAGTGATCGGGATCACTATGGCTACACCTTC. It encodes CASSDRDHYGYTF.

V is TRBV5-1 and J is TRBJ1-2; D is ambiguous. Germline CDR1 and CDR2: SGHRS and YFSETQ. The CDR3 length is 14 residues. V was clipped by 3 bases and J by 3 bases, with 12 bases between them. CDR3 coding DNA: TGCGCCAGCAGCTCCGCCGGGTTGTACTATGGCTACACCTTC. It translates to CASSSAGLYYGYTF.

The rearrangement uses TRBV18 and TRBJ1-4; D is unresolved. Germline loops: CDR1 KGHSH, CDR2 LQKENI. This CDR3 contains 15 residues. V lost 3 bases and J 2 bases, leaving 10 bases between the germline ends. CDR3 loop: CASSPPVNTNEKLFF. The CDR3 bases are TGTGCCAGCTCACCCCCGGTGAACACTAATGAAAAACTGTTTTTT.

This chain uses TRBV6-5 with TRBJ2-3; maybe TRBD1 (5 bases). The germline CDR1 and CDR2 sequences are MNHEY and SVGAGI. The CDR3 covers 15 residues. V gave up 5 bases and J gave up 0 bases, with 12 bases separating them. CDR3 sequence: CASSPGFTSTDTQYF. CDR3 nucleotide sequence: TGTGCCAGCAGTCCAGGGTTTACTAGCACAGATACGCAGTATTTT.